This record covers a single T cell receptor beta chain. Participant reports of clinical history set cohort assignment. The CDR3 is 15 amino acids. Trimming removed 5 bases from V and 3 bases from J; junction bases left unmatched: 6. Germline loops: CDR1 KGHDR, CDR2 SFDVKD. Here immunoSEQ multiplex PCR was the method, and the copy in TCRdb shows in-frame clones only, minus some. The sample includes 250,000 to 300,000 clones, about nine tenths of them seen just once. The data were taken from a study of blood T cell repertoires in COVID-19. Overall study context: Some COVID-19 samples were acute and others convalescent; all came from the United States, Italy and Spain.

The clonotype comes from a woman aged 50 to 60 who had been exposed to COVID-19. Sequencing input: PBMCs or T cells enriched from blood (not recorded which). The chain has TRBV24-1 and TRBJ2-3; the match to TRBD1 covers 8 bases. CDR3 DNA: TGTGCCACCAGTGGTCCAGGGGGCATGACAGATACGCAGTATTTT. Protein: CATSGPGGMTDTQYF.